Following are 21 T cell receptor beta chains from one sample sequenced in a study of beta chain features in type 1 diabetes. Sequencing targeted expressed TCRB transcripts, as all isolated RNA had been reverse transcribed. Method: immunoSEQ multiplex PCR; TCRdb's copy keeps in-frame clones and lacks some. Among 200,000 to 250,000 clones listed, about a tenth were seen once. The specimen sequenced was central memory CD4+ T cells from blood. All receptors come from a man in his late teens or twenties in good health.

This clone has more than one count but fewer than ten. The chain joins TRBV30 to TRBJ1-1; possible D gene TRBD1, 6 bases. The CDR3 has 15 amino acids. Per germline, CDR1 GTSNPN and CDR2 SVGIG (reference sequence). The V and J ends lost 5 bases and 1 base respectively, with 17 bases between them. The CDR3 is CAWCRGPDGNTEAFF. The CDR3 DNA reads TGTGCCTGGTGCAGGGGACCAGATGGGAACACTGAAGCTTTCTTT.

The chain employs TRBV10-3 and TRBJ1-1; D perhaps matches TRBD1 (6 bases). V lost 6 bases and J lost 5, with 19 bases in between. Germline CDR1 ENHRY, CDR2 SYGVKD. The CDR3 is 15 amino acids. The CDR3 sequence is CAISTGSARWTEAFF. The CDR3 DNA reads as TGTGCCATCAGCACAGGGTCCGCAAGATGGACTGAAGCTTTCTTT.

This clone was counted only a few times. The CDR3 DNA reads as TGTGCCAGTAGTCCCCCCCTAGCGGGAAGGAACATTCAGTACTTC. It is translated as CASSPPLAGRNIQYF. The chain carries TRBV19 and TRBJ2-4; 9 nucleotides agree with TRBD2. The J segment lost 7 bases and the V segment lost 5 bases, leaving 9 bases of the junction unmatched. This CDR3 region has 15 residues. Germline CDR1 and CDR2: LNHDA and SQIVND (reference sequence).

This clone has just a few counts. In DNA, the CDR3 is TGTGCCTGGAATTTCCAGAACAGGGACGAGCAGTACTTC. Translation gives CAWNFQNRDEQYF. The genes are TRBV30 and TRBJ2-7, with a weak D call TRBD1 (6 bases). CDR1 is GTSNPN, CDR2 SVGIG, per germline (reference sequence). V shed 4 bases and J shed 5 bases, with 15 bases lying between them. The CDR3 has 13 residues.

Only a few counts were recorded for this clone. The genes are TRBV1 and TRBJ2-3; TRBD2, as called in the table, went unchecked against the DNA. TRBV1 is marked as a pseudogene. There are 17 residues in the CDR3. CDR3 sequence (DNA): TGCACCAGCATCTGTCCCGGGACTAGCGTTTCCACAGATACGCAGTATTTT. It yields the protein CTSICPGTSVSTDTQYF.

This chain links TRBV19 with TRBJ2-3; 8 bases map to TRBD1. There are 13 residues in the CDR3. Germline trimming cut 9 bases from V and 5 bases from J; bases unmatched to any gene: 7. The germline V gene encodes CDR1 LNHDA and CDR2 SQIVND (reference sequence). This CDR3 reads CASHGQGEDTQYF. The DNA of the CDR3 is TGTGCCAGCCACGGACAGGGCGAAGATACGCAGTATTTT.

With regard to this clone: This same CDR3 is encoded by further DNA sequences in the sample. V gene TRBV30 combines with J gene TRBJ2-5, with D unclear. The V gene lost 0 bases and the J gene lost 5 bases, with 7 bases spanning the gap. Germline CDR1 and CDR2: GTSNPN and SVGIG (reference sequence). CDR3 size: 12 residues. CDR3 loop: CAWSVQRETQYF. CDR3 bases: TGTGCCTGGAGTGTACAGAGGGAGACCCAGTACTTC.

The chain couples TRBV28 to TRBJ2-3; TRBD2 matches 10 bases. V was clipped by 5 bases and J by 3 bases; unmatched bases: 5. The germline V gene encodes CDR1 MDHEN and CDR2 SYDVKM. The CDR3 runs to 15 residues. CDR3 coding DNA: TGTGCCAGCAGTCCTAGCGGGAGAGGAACAGATACGCAGTATTTT. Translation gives CASSPSGRGTDTQYF. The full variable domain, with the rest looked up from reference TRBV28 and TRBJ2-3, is DVKVTQSSRYLVKRTGEKVFLECVQDMDHENMFWYRQDPGLGLRLIYFSYDVKMKEKGDIPEGYSVSREKKERFSLILESASTNQTSMYLCASSPSGRGTDTQYFGPGTRLTVL.

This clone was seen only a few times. CDR3 loop: CASSWNGGVSSGNTIYF. The CDR3 nucleotides are TGTGCCAGCAGCTGGAACGGAGGAGTTAGCTCTGGAAACACCATATATTTT. The chain joins TRBV7-6 to TRBJ1-3; the D is unclear. The CDR3 runs 17 residues. V gave up 4 bases and J gave up 0 bases, with 16 bases separating them. Germline values: CDR1 SGHVS, CDR2 FNYEAQ.

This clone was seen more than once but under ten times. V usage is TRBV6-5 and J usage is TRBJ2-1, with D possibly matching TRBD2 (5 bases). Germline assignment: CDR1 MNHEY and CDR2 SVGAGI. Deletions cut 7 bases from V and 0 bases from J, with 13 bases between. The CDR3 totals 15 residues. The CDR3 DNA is TGTGCCAGCATGGTGAAGCGGAGCTCCTACAATGAGCAGTTCTTC. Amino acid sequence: CASMVKRSSYNEQFF.

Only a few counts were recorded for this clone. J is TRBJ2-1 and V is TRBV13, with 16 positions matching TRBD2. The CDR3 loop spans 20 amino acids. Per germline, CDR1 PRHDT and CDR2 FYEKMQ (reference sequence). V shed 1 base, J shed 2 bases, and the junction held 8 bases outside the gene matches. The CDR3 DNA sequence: TGTGCCAGCAGCTTAGAGGGGACTAGCGGGAGGGCTGGGCCCTACAATGAGCAGTTCTTC. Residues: CASSLEGTSGRAGPYNEQFF.

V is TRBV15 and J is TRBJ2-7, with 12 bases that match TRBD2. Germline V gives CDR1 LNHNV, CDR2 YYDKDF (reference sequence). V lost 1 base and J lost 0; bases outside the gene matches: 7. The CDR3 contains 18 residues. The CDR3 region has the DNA TGTGCCACCAGCAGAGCTAGCGGGAGGGTCCTCTCCTCCTACGAGCAGTACTTC. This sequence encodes CATSRASGRVLSSYEQYF.

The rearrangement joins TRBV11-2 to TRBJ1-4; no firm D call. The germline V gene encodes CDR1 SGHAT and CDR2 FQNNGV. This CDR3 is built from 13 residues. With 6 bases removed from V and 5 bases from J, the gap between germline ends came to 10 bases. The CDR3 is CASSKGRNEKLFF. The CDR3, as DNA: TGTGCCAGCAGTAAGGGCCGGAATGAAAAACTGTTTTTT.

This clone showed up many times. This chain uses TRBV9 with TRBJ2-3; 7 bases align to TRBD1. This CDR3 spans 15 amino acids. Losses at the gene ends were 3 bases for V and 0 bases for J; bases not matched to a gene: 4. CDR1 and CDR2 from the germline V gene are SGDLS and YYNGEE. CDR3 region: CASSGKGGSTDTQYF. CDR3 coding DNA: TGTGCCAGCAGCGGAAAAGGGGGCAGCACAGATACGCAGTATTTT.

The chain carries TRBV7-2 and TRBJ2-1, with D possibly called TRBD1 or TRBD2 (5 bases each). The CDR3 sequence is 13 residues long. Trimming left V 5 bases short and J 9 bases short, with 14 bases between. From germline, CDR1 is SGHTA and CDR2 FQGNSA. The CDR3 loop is CASSTDGAREQFF. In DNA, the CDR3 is TGTGCCAGCAGCACAGACGGGGCCCGTGAGCAGTTCTTC. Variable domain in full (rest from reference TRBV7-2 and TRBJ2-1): GAGVSQSPSNKVTEKGKDVELRCDPISGHTALYWYRQSLGQGLEFLIYFQGNSAPDKSGLPSDRFSAERTGGSVSTLTIQRTQQEDSAVYLCASSTDGAREQFFGPGTRLTVL.

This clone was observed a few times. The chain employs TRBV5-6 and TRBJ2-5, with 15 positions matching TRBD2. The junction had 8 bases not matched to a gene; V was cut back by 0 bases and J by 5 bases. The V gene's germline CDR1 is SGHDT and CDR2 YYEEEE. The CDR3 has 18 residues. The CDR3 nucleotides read TGTGCCAGCAGCTTGGCGGGACTAGCGGGAGGAGTCGTCGAGACCCAGTACTTC. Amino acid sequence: CASSLAGLAGGVVETQYF.

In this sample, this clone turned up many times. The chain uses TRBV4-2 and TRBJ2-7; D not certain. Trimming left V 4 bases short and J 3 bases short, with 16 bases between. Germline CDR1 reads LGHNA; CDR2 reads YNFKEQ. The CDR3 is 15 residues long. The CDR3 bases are TGTGCCAGCAGCCCAGCCCAAAGACAAGACTACGAGCAGTACTTC. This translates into CASSPAQRQDYEQYF.

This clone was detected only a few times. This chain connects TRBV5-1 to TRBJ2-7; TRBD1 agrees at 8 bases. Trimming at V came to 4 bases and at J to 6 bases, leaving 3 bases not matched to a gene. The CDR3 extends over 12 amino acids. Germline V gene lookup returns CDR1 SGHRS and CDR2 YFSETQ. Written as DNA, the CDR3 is TGCGCCAGCAGCGTTGGACAGGGCGAGCAGTACTTC. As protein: CASSVGQGEQYF.

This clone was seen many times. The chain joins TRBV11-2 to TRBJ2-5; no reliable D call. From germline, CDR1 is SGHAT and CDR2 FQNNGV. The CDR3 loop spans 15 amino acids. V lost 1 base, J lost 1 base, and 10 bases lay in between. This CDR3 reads CASSLARSTQETQYF. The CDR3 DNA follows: TGTGCCAGCAGCTTAGCACGGAGTACCCAAGAGACCCAGTACTTC.

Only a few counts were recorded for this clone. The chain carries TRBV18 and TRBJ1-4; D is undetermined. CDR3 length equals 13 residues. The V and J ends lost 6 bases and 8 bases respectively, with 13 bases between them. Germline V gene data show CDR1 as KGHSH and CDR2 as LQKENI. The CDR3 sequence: CASSSRYTEKLFF. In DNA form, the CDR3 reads TGTGCCAGCTCGTCTCGATATACCGAAAAACTGTTTTTT. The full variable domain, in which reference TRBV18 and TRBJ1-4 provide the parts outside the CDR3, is NAGVMQNPRHLVRRRGQEARLRCSPMKGHSHVYWYRQLPEEGLKFMVYLQKENIIDESGMPKERFSAEFPKEGPSILRIQQVVRGDSAAYFCASSSRYTEKLFFGSGTQLSVL.

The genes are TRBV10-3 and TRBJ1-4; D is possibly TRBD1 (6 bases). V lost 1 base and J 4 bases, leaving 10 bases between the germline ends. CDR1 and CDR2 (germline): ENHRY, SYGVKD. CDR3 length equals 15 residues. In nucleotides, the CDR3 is TGTGCCATCAGTGAGTACCAGGGGAGTAATGAAAAACTGTTTTTT. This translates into CAISEYQGSNEKLFF.